This paragraph covers one T cell receptor beta chain sequence. This record belongs to a study of blood T cell repertoires in COVID-19. The age range of participants was about 18 to 95 years, with residence in around 22 US areas. Cohort 3 recovered donors had two negative PCRs, clearance, or symptom resolution. Sequenced by immunoSEQ multiplex PCR; TCRdb stores in-frame clones only, minus some. There are roughly 250,000 clones in the sample; over 75% occur only once, and 3.5% to 5.5% lies in the top ten. The TCR originated in a woman younger than 45 who had recovered from COVID-19. The source material was PBMCs or T cells enriched from blood (not recorded which).

CDR3 residues: CASRSSGSANEKLFF. The CDR3 coding sequence is TGCGCCAGCAGGAGCTCGGGGTCGGCTAATGAAAAACTGTTTTTT. V and J are TRBV5-1 and TRBJ1-4; D gene ambiguous. The CDR3 extends over 15 amino acids. Germline lookup yields CDR1 SGHRS and CDR2 YFSETQ. V lost 5 bases and J lost 3, with 14 bases in between. Together with reference TRBV5-1 and TRBJ1-4, the CDR3 gives the full variable domain: KAGVTQTPRYLIKTRGQQVTLSCSPISGHRSVSWYQQTPGQGLQFLFEYFSETQRNKGNFPGRFSGRQFSNSRSEMNVSTLELGDSALYLCASRSSGSANEKLFFGSGTQLSVL.